Each of the 21 T cell receptor beta chains below was sequenced from the same sample in a study of T-cell reconstitution after alpha-beta-depleted transplantation in children. Preparing the TCRbeta library involved the use of unique molecular identifiers. TCRdb redid the calling of the PCR reads with MiXCR, one entry per CDR3 protein. This table has about a million distinct CDR3 sequences, under 30% appearing once. The sample in question was PBMCs, mostly from graft donor cells, obtained 360 days after TCRalphabeta/CD19-depleted stem cell transplant. The receptors come from a boy in the first two years of life who had a stem cell transplant for SCID, so the T cells may come from the graft donor.

This chain joins TRBV5-1 and TRBJ2-4; 7 positions match TRBD1. This CDR3 region has 14 residues. The germline gives CDR1 SGHRS, CDR2 YFSETQ. The junction had 8 bases not matched to a gene; V was cut back by 4 bases and J by 7 bases. The CDR3 sequence is CASSHGTAHNIQYF. CDR3 sequence (DNA): TGCGCCAGCAGCCATGGGACAGCTCACAACATTCAGTACTTC.

This clonotype was observed a few times. The chain links TRBV4-3 to TRBJ2-3; 14 bases align to TRBD2. The CDR3 totals 20 residues. Per the germline V gene, CDR1 is LGHNA and CDR2 is YSLEER. With V trimmed by 0 bases and J by 1 base, 9 bases remained unmatched. CDR3 in amino acids: CASSQDLGLAGGLGTDTQYF. CDR3 nucleotide sequence: TGCGCCAGCAGCCAAGATCTAGGACTAGCGGGGGGCTTGGGCACAGATACGCAGTATTTT.

This clonotype was recorded a few times. This rearrangement joins TRBV20-1 to TRBJ2-3, with unresolved D. V was cut by 3 bases and J by 2 bases, with 6 bases left in between. CDR3 length equals 12 residues. Germline loops: CDR1 DFQATT, CDR2 SNEGSKA (reference sequence). The CDR3: CSASGDTDTQYF. The CDR3, as DNA: TGCAGTGCTAGTGGGGACACAGATACGCAGTATTTT.

This clonotype has a handful of counts. The rearrangement uses TRBV12-3 or TRBV12-4 and TRBJ2-1, with 11 bases matching TRBD1. This CDR3 has 19 amino acids. Trimming took 3 bases from V and 3 from J; bases not matched to a gene: 13. DNA for the CDR3: TGTGCCAGCAGTTTGATGTTGGGCGGGACAGGGGGAAACTACAATGAGCAGTTCTTC. Its translation is CASSLMLGGTGGNYNEQFF.

The sample holds a few counts of this clonotype. The V and J genes are TRBV27 and TRBJ2-7, with D perhaps assigned TRBD1 or TRBD2 (5 bases each). The germline V gene has CDR1 MNHEY and CDR2 SMNVEV (reference sequence). Trimming pared 5 bases from V and 3 bases from J, leaving 20 bases between. This CDR3 contains 16 residues. The CDR3 DNA follows: TGTGCCAGCAGTCCAGTTGGGGGAGTCTCTTTCTACGAGCAGTACTTC. It specifies CASSPVGGVSFYEQYF.

The genes are TRBV4-3 and TRBJ2-2; TRBD2 matches at 10 bases. Germline CDR1 is LGHNA and CDR2 is YSLEER. The V segment lost 0 bases and the J segment 3 bases; nucleotides outside the gene matches: 4. The CDR3 is 17 amino acids. The CDR3 sequence is CASSQDSAGGDTGELFF. As DNA, the CDR3 is TGCGCCAGCAGCCAAGATTCAGCGGGGGGGGACACCGGGGAGCTGTTTTTT.

CDR3: CSASTDLYEQYF. In DNA form, the CDR3 reads TGCAGTGCTTCTACGGACTTATACGAGCAGTACTTC. The gene calls are TRBV20-1 and TRBJ2-7; TRBD2 might be the D (5 bases). The CDR3 extends over 12 amino acids. V shed 5 bases and J shed 4 bases, with 12 bases lying between them. The V gene's germline CDR1 is DFQATT and CDR2 SNEGSKA (reference sequence).

The gene calls are TRBV28 and TRBJ2-7, with unresolved D. CDR3 length: 8 amino acids. CDR1 and CDR2 (germline): MDHEN, SYDVKM. The CDR3 region is CASSFESV. The CDR3 DNA follows: TGTGCCAGCAGTTTCGAAAGCGTC.

The CDR3 DNA reads TGTGCCAGCAGCCATCTAGGGCCAGGGCAAGGCTACACCTTC. This codes for CASSHLGPGQGYTF. The chain recombines TRBV6-1 with TRBJ1-2; D is possibly TRBD1 (5 bases). The CDR3 is 14 residues long. V lost 6 bases, J lost 8 bases, and 19 bases lay in between. The germline CDR1 and CDR2 sequences are MNHNS and SASEGT.

CDR3: CASGGGSQETQYF. The CDR3 DNA follows: TGTGCCAGCGGGGGCGGATCCCAAGAGACCCAGTACTTC. The chain is built from TRBV27 and TRBJ2-5, with D perhaps matching TRBD1 (6 bases). The CDR3 has 13 residues. Trimming shortened V by 8 bases and J by 1 base, and 11 bases separated the two germline ends. The V gene's germline CDR1 is MNHEY and CDR2 SMNVEV (reference sequence).

The sample holds a few counts of this clonotype. The V call is TRBV20-1, the J call TRBJ2-3, with 8 bases identical to TRBD2. The CDR3 extends over 13 amino acids. CDR1 and CDR2 (germline): DFQATT, SNEGSKA (reference sequence). The CDR3 region is CSIRGGKADTQYF. For the CDR3, the DNA is TGCAGCATCCGGGGGGGCAAGGCAGATACGCAGTATTTT.

This clonotype appeared a few times. The chain is built from TRBV20-1 and TRBJ1-1, with D possibly being TRBD1 (5 bases). The CDR3 is 14 residues long. Germline loops: CDR1 DFQATT, CDR2 SNEGSKA (reference sequence). Trimming pared 1 base from V and 7 bases from J, leaving 16 bases between. DNA of the CDR3: TGCAGTGCTAGAGTTAGAGTAGGGACCGGTGAAGCTTTCTTT. Its protein product is CSARVRVGTGEAFF.

This chain joins TRBV20-1 and TRBJ1-2; D call uncertain. V lost 8 bases, J lost 4 bases, and 11 bases lay in between. CDR3 length: 11 residues. Germline-derived CDR1 and CDR2 are DFQATT and SNEGSKA (reference sequence). The CDR3 reads CSLTPPYGYTF. The CDR3 DNA follows: TGCAGTCTGACCCCCCCCTATGGCTACACCTTC.

This sequence joins TRBV5-5 and TRBJ2-3, with TRBD2 identical over 8 bases. Per germline, CDR1 SGHKS and CDR2 YYEKEE (reference sequence). The CDR3 spans 18 residues. V was pared by 0 bases and J by 0 bases, with 9 bases of the junction left unmatched. Here the CDR3 DNA reads TGTGCCAGCAGCTTGGTGCGGGGGGCACTCCCTAGCACAGATACGCAGTATTTT. Residues: CASSLVRGALPSTDTQYF. Full variable domain (outside the CDR3, taken from reference TRBV5-5 and TRBJ2-3): DAGVTQSPTHLIKTRGQQVTLRCSPISGHKSVSWYQQVLGQGPQFIFQYYEKEERGRGNFPDRFSARQFPNYSSELNVNALLLGDSALYLCASSLVRGALPSTDTQYFGPGTRLTVL.

The chain links TRBV20-1 to TRBJ2-6; no reliable D call. CDR1 and CDR2 from the germline V gene are DFQATT and SNEGSKA (reference sequence). This CDR3 has 12 amino acids. Trimming pared 5 bases from V and 3 bases from J, leaving 5 bases between. In DNA, the CDR3 is TGCAGTGCTCCCCGTGGGGCCAACGTCCTGACTTTC. It specifies CSAPRGANVLTF.

V usage is TRBV5-6 and J usage is TRBJ2-3; 8 bases match TRBD2. This CDR3 region has 14 residues. Germline loops: CDR1 SGHDT, CDR2 YYEEEE. V gave up 4 bases and J gave up 6 bases; unmatched junction bases: 7. The CDR3 DNA is TGTGCCAGCAGCCCGGGACTAGATGGGGATACGCAGTATTTT. Amino acid sequence: CASSPGLDGDTQYF.

This clonotype showed up just a few times. The chain couples TRBV11-2 to TRBJ2-7; 8 nucleotides agree with TRBD2. This CDR3 is built from 16 residues. V trimming: 1 base; J trimming: 1 base; junction bases outside the gene matches: 6. Germline V gene sequence: CDR1 SGHAT, CDR2 FQNNGV. The CDR3 protein is CASSLVERGPSYEQYF. The CDR3, as DNA: TGTGCCAGCAGCTTAGTCGAGCGGGGGCCTTCCTACGAGCAGTACTTC.

About this clonotype: The junction departs from the called germline gene at one end, perhaps through a read error. The chain recombines TRBV29-1 with TRBJ1-1; no clear D gene. CDR1 SQVTM and CDR2 ANQGSEA come from the germline V gene. The CDR3 covers 13 residues. In DNA form, the CDR3 reads TGCAGCGTTGCCTCACAGACGAACTCTGAAGCTTTCTTT. Residues: CSVASQTNSEAFF.

This clonotype came up a few times. CDR3 sequence reads: CATSRDRAHYGYTF. CDR3 DNA sequence: TGTGCCACCAGCAGAGATAGGGCCCACTATGGCTACACCTTC. The chain combines TRBV15 with TRBJ1-2; D gene uncertain. V lost 0 bases to trimming and J lost 3 bases, with 8 bases between them. The CDR3 is 14 amino acids. Per the germline V gene, CDR1 is LNHNV and CDR2 is YYDKDF (reference sequence).

The V and J genes are TRBV4-3 and TRBJ1-1; D remains unclear. CDR3 length: 14 residues. V shed 3 bases and J shed 7 bases, with 15 bases lying between them. Germline CDR1 LGHNA, CDR2 YSLEER. CDR3 nucleotide sequence: TGCGCCAGCAGCCAGACCGCTGACTCAAGTGAAGCTTTCTTT. It translates to CASSQTADSSEAFF.

This clonotype was counted between two and nine times. V and J are TRBV6-9 and TRBJ1-1; D not resolved. V dropped 8 bases and J dropped 4 bases, with 20 bases sitting between them. This CDR3 has 15 residues. Germline V lookup: CDR1 MNHGY, CDR2 SVAAGI. CDR3 sequence reads: CASLPGGGSCTEAFF. DNA for the CDR3: TGTGCCAGCCTACCTGGAGGAGGATCTTGCACTGAAGCTTTCTTT.